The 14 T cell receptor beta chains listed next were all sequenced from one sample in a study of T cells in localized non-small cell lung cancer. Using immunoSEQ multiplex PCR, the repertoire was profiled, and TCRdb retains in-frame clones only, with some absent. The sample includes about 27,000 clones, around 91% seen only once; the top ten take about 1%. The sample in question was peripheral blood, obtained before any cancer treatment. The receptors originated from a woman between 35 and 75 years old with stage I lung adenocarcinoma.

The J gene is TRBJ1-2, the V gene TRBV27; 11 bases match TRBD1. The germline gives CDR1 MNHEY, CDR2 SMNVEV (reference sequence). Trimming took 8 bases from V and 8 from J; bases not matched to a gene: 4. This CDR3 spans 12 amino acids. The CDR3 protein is CASRTGGRGYTF. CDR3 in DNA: TGTGCCAGCCGGACAGGGGGCAGAGGCTACACCTTC.

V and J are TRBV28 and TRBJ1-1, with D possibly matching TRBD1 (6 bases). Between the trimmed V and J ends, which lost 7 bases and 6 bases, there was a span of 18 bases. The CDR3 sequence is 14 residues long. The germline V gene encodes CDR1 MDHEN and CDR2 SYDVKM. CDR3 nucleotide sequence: TGTGCCAGCACCGAGAGGGGGAAGGTCGCTGAAGCTTTCTTT. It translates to CASTERGKVAEAFF.

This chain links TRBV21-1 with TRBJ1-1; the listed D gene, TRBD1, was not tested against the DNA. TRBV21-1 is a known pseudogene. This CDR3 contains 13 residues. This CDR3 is CATYTNRVSEAFF. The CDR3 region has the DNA TGTGCCACCTATACAAACAGGGTCTCTGAAGCTTTCTTT.

CDR3 protein: CASSLATGGTGVTGELFF. The CDR3 DNA reads TGTGCCAGCAGCTTAGCGACCGGCGGGACAGGGGTCACCGGGGAGCTGTTTTTT. The J gene is TRBJ2-2, the V gene TRBV7-9, with 10 positions matching TRBD1. In germline, CDR1 is SEHNR, CDR2 FQNEAQ (reference sequence). The CDR3 covers 18 residues. V gave up 0 bases and J gave up 4 bases; unmatched junction bases: 8.

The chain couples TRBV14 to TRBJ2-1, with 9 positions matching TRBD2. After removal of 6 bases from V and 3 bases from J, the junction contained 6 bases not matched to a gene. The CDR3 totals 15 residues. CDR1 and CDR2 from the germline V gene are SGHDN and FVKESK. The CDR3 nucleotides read TGTGCCAGCAGTCAGAGCGGGAGGATCTACAATGAGCAGTTCTTC. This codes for CASSQSGRIYNEQFF.

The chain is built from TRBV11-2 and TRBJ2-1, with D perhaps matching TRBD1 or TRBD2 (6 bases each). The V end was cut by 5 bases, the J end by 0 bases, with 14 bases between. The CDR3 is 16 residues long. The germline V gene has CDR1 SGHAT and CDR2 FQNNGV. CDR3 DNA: TGTGCCAGCAGCACTAGGGGGGCCATCTCCTACAATGAGCAGTTCTTC. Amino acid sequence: CASSTRGAISYNEQFF.

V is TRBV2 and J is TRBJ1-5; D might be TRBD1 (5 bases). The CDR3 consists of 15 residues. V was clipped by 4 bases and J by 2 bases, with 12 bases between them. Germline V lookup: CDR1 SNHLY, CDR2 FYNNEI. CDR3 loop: CASSGGPSGNQPQHF. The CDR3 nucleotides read TGTGCCAGCAGTGGGGGACCAAGCGGCAATCAGCCCCAGCATTTT.

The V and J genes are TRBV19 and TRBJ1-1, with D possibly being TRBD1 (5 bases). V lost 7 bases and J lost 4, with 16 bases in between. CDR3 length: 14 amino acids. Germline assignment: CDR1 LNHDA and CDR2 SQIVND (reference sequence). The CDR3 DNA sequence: TGTGCCAGTATTCTCGAAGGGGAGGGCACTGAAGCTTTCTTT. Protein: CASILEGEGTEAFF.

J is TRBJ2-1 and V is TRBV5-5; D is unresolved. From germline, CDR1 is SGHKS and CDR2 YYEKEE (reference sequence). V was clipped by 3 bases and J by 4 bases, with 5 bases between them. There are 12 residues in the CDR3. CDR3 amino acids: CASSSTYNEQFF. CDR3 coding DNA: TGTGCCAGCAGCTCGACATACAATGAGCAGTTCTTC.

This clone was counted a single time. The CDR3 bases are TGTGCCTGGAGTACGCCAGACCCCTACGAGCAGTACTTC. It specifies CAWSTPDPYEQYF. The rearrangement joins TRBV30 to TRBJ2-7; D gene uncertain. In germline, CDR1 is GTSNPN, CDR2 SVGIG (reference sequence). The CDR3 has 13 residues. Between the trimmed V and J ends, which lost 2 bases and 2 bases, there was a span of 10 bases.

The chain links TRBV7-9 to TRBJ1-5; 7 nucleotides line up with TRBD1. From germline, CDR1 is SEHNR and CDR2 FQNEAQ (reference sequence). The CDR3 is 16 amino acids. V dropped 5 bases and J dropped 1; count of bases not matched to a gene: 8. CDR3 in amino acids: CASSRRGQGSNQPQHF. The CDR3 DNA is TGTGCCAGCAGCAGAAGGGGGCAGGGAAGCAATCAGCCCCAGCATTTT. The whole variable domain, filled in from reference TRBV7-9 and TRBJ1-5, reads DTGVSQNPRHKITKRGQNVTFRCDPISEHNRLYWYRQTLGQGPEFLTYFQNEAQLEKSRLLSDRFSAERPKGSFSTLEIQRTEQGDSAMYLCASSRRGQGSNQPQHFGDGTRLSIL.

CDR3: CASSLMTGHGEQYF. The CDR3 DNA sequence: TGTGCCAGCAGCTTAATGACCGGCCACGGCGAGCAGTACTTC. The rearrangement joins TRBV7-2 to TRBJ2-7, with no clear D. With 2 bases removed from V and 6 bases from J, the gap between germline ends came to 14 bases. This CDR3 region has 14 residues. The germline V gene encodes CDR1 SGHTA and CDR2 FQGNSA.

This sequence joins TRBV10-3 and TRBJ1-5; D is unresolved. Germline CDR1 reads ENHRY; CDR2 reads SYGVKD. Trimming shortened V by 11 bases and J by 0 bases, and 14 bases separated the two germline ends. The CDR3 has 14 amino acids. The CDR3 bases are TGTGCCGTATCACCCGAGGTTAGCAATCAGCCCCAGCATTTT. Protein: CAVSPEVSNQPQHF.

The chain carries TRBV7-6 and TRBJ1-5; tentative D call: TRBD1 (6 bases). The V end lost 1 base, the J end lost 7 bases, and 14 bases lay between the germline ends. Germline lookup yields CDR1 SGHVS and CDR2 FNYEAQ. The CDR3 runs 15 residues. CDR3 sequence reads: CASSLEGVRGQPQHF. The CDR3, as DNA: TGTGCCAGCAGCTTAGAGGGGGTCCGGGGACAGCCCCAGCATTTT.